Below are 13 T cell receptor beta chains sequenced from a single sample in a study of OX40 agonist ivuxolimab in advanced cancers. Here immunoSEQ multiplex PCR was the method, and the copy in TCRdb shows in-frame clones only, minus some. The sample lists 20,000 to 30,000 clones; 85% to 90% were seen once. The input for sequencing was CD4+ or CD8+ T cells sorted from blood, taken in a trial of the OX40 agonist ivuxolimab. Source of these receptors: an adult with an advanced solid tumor such as melanoma, head and neck, liver or kidney cancer.

The rearrangement joins TRBV5-1 to TRBJ1-2; D is possibly TRBD1 (5 bases). V lost 1 base, J lost 6 bases, and 7 bases lay in between. Germline CDR1 and CDR2: SGHRS and YFSETQ. The CDR3 spans 12 residues. CDR3 nucleotides: TGCGCCAGCAGCTTGAGGGGAGATGGCTACACCTTC. Protein product: CASSLRGDGYTF.

The V and J genes are TRBV5-1 and TRBJ1-1; D might be TRBD1 (6 bases). CDR1 and CDR2 from the germline V gene are SGHRS and YFSETQ. The CDR3 contains 12 residues. Trimming removed 2 bases from V and 6 bases from J, with 8 bases in between. CDR3 sequence: CASSFTGSEAFF. The CDR3 DNA is TGCGCCAGCAGCTTTACAGGGTCTGAAGCTTTCTTT. Based on the CDR3 plus reference TRBV5-1 and TRBJ1-1, the full variable domain is KAGVTQTPRYLIKTRGQQVTLSCSPISGHRSVSWYQQTPGQGLQFLFEYFSETQRNKGNFPGRFSGRQFSNSRSEMNVSTLELGDSALYLCASSFTGSEAFFGQGTRLTVV.

This clone is a singleton in its sample. The chain has TRBV7-9 and TRBJ1-4; TRBD1 matches 10 bases. V dropped 5 bases and J dropped 8; count of bases not matched to a gene: 8. The CDR3 consists of 15 residues. Germline loops: CDR1 SEHNR, CDR2 FQNEAQ (reference sequence). This CDR3 reads CASSPGDRGQEKLFF. The DNA for the CDR3 is TGTGCCAGCAGCCCCGGGGACAGGGGTCAGGAAAAACTGTTTTTT.

In DNA form, the CDR3 reads TGTGCCAGCAGCTCAGCGACGGTCATGAACACTGAAGCTTTCTTT. Its protein is CASSSATVMNTEAFF. V usage is TRBV7-9 and J usage is TRBJ1-1; no clear D. The germline CDR1 and CDR2 sequences are SEHNR and FQNEAQ (reference sequence). Between the trimmed V and J ends, which lost 4 bases and 0 bases, there was a span of 12 bases. The CDR3 extends over 15 amino acids.

The genes are TRBV14 and TRBJ1-4, with D unclear. CDR1 and CDR2 from the germline V gene are SGHDN and FVKESK. Trimming cost V 1 base and J 3 bases, with 12 bases left between them. The length of the CDR3 is 16 residues. CDR3 DNA: TGTGCCAGCAGCCAAGGACCTGTGGGAGCTAATGAAAAACTGTTTTTT. Translation: CASSQGPVGANEKLFF.

The rearrangement uses TRBV29-1 and TRBJ1-2; D is undetermined. Germline CDR1 SQVTM, CDR2 ANQGSEA. The CDR3 contains 14 residues. With 1 base removed from V and 8 bases from J, the gap between germline ends came to 17 bases. This chain's CDR3 is CSVEAPTGVEGYTF. Written as DNA, the CDR3 is TGCAGCGTTGAAGCTCCGACCGGGGTTGAGGGCTACACCTTC.

This clone occurred once. This chain uses TRBV28 with TRBJ1-1; 7 nucleotides match TRBD1. V dropped 2 bases and J dropped 3; count of bases not matched to a gene: 3. Germline-derived CDR1 and CDR2 are MDHEN and SYDVKM. The CDR3 loop spans 14 amino acids. The CDR3 is CASSLTGVYTEAFF. CDR3 coding DNA: TGTGCCAGCAGTTTAACAGGGGTCTACACTGAAGCTTTCTTT.

This chain connects TRBV27 to TRBJ2-5, with D hard to call. Germline assignment: CDR1 MNHEY and CDR2 SMNVEV (reference sequence). Trimming left V 1 base short and J 1 base short, with 10 bases between. The CDR3 totals 15 residues. In nucleotides, the CDR3 is TGTGCCAGCAGTTTATACTGGGGTCCCCAAGAGACCCAGTACTTC. Its translation: CASSLYWGPQETQYF.

The rearrangement joins TRBV5-5 to TRBJ1-5, with D possibly matching TRBD1 (5 bases). The CDR3 runs 16 residues. Trimming pared 5 bases from V and 5 bases from J, leaving 20 bases between. CDR1 and CDR2 from the germline V gene are SGHKS and YYEKEE (reference sequence). Here the CDR3 DNA reads TGTGCCAGCAGTGCGGGAGCATGGGGGATCCATCAGCCCCAGCATTTT. It yields the protein CASSAGAWGIHQPQHF.

V and J are TRBV11-1 and TRBJ2-2; D gene uncertain. V lost 2 bases, J lost 6 bases, and 4 bases lay in between. This CDR3 spans 12 amino acids. Germline V CDR1 and CDR2: SGHAT, FQDESV (reference sequence). In DNA, the CDR3 is TGTGCCAGCAGCTTAACTTCCGGGGAGCTGTTTTTT. Amino acids: CASSLTSGELFF.

The rearrangement links TRBV9 to TRBJ2-5, with 10 bases that match TRBD1. The J call may be in error: the DNA end matches TRBJ2-7 better. This CDR3 has 15 residues. Germline-derived CDR1 and CDR2 are SGDLS and YYNGEE. CDR3 sequence (DNA): TGTGCCAGCAGTTTCCGGGACAGGGGCTCCTACGAGCAGTACTTC. Protein sequence: CASSFRDRGSYEQYF.

The V gene is TRBV11-3, the J gene TRBJ2-1, with D uncertain. Germline V gene lookup returns CDR1 SGHNT and CDR2 YENEEA. This CDR3 region has 15 residues. The ends were cut back, 0 bases at V and 0 bases at J, with 6 bases in the middle. This CDR3 is CASSLDWSSYNEQFF. The CDR3 DNA reads TGTGCCAGCAGCTTAGACTGGAGCTCCTACAATGAGCAGTTCTTC.

The chain has TRBV9 and TRBJ2-3; D tentatively fits TRBD1 or TRBD2 (6 bases each). CDR3 length equals 15 residues. The germline V and J ends were trimmed by 5 bases and 4 bases, with 17 bases remaining between them. Germline V CDR1 and CDR2: SGDLS, YYNGEE. The CDR3 DNA reads TGTGCCAGCAGGAGGGGGTCCACGGGGGCAGATACGCAGTATTTT. Encoded protein: CASRRGSTGADTQYF.